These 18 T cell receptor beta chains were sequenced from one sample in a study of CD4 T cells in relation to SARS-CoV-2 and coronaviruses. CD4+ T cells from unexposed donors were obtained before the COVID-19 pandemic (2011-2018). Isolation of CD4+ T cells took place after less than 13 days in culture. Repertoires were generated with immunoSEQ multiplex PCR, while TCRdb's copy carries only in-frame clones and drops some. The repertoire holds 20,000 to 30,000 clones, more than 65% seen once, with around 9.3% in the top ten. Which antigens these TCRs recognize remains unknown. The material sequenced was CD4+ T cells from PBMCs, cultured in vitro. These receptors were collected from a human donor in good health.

The CDR3 region is CAWSAAVYSNQPQHF. CDR3 DNA sequence: TGTGCCTGGAGTGCGGCAGTTTATAGCAATCAGCCCCAGCATTTT. The gene calls are TRBV30 and TRBJ1-5; D remains unclear. This CDR3 is 15 amino acids long. Germline assignment: CDR1 GTSNPN and CDR2 SVGIG (reference sequence). The V end was cut by 1 base, the J end by 0 bases, with 10 bases between.

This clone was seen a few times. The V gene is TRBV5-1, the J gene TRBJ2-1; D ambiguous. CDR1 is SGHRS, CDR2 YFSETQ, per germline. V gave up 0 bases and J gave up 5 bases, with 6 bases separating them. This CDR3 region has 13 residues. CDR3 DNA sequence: TGCGCCAGCAGCTTGGGGCTAAACAATGAGCAGTTCTTC. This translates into CASSLGLNNEQFF.

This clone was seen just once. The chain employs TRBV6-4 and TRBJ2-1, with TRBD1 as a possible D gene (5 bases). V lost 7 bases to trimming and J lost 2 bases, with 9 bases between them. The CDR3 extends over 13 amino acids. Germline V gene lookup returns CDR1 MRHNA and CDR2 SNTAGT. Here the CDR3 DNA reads TGTGCCAGCAACTCGACAGCCTACAATGAGCAGTTCTTC. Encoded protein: CASNSTAYNEQFF.

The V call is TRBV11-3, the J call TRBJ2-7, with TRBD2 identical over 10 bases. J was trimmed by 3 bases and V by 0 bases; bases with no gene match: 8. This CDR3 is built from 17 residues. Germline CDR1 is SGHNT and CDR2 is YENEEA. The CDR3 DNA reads TGTGCCAGCAGCTTAGATCCTCTAGCGGGGGTCCGCTACGAGCAGTACTTC. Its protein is CASSLDPLAGVRYEQYF.

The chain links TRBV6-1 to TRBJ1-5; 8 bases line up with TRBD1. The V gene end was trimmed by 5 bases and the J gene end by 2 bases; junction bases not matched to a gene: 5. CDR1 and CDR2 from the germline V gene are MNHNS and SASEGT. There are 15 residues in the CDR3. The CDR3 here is CASSLTGGGNQPQHF. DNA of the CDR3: TGTGCCAGCAGTTTAACAGGGGGGGGCAATCAGCCCCAGCATTTT.

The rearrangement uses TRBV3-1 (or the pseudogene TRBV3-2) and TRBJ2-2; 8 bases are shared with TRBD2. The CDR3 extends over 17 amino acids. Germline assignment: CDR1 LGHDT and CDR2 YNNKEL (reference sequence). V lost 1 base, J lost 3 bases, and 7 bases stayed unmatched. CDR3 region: CASSQVSAGAYTGELFF. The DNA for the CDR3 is TGTGCCAGCAGCCAAGTTTCAGCGGGAGCTTACACCGGGGAGCTGTTTTTT.

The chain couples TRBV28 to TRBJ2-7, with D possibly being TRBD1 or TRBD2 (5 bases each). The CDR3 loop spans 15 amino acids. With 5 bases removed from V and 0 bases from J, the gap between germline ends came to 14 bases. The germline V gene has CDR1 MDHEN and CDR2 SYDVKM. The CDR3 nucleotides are TGTGCCAGCAGTACCGCCGGGACGGACTCCTACGAGCAGTACTTC. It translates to CASSTAGTDSYEQYF.

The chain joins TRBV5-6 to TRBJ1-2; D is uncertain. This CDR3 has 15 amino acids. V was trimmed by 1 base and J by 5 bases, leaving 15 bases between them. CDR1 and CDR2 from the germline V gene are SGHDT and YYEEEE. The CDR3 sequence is CASSLKSAGWYGYTF. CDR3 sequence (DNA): TGTGCCAGCAGCTTGAAGTCGGCAGGATGGTATGGCTACACCTTC.

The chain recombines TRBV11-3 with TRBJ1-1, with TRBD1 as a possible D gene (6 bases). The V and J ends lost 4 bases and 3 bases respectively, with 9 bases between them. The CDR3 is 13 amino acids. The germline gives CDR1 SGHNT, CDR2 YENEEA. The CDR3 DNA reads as TGTGCCAGCAGCTCAGGACAGTACACTGAAGCTTTCTTT. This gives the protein CASSSGQYTEAFF.

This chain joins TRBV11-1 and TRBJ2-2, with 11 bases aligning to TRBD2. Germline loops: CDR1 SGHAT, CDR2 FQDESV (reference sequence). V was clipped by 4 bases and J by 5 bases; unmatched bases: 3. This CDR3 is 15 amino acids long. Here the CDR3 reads CASSSGLAATGELFF. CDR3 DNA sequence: TGTGCCAGCAGCTCGGGACTAGCGGCTACCGGGGAGCTGTTTTTT.

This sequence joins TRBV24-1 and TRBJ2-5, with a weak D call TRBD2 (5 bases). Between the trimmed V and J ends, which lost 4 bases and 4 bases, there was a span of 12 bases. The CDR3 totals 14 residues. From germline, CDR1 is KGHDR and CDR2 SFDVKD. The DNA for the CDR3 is TGTGCCACCAGTGACCCGGGATTAGGAGAGACCCAGTACTTC. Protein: CATSDPGLGETQYF.

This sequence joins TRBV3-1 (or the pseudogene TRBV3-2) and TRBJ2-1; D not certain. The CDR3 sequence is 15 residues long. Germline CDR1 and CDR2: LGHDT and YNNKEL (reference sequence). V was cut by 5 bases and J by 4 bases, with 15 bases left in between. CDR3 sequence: CASSFFGLLYNEQFF. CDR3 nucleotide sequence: TGTGCCAGCAGCTTTTTCGGCCTATTATACAATGAGCAGTTCTTC.

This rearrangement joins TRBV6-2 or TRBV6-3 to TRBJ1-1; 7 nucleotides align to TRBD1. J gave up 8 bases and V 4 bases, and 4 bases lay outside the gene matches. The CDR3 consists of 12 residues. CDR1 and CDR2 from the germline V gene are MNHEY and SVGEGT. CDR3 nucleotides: TGTGCCAGCAGTTTTCCGGACAGGGAAGCTTTCTTT. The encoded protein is CASSFPDREAFF.

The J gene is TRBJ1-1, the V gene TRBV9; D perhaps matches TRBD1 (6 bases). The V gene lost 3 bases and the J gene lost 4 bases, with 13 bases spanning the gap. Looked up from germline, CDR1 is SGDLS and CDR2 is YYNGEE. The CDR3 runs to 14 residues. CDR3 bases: TGTGCCAGCAGCGGGGCGGGACACGTCACTGAAGCTTTCTTT. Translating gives CASSGAGHVTEAFF.

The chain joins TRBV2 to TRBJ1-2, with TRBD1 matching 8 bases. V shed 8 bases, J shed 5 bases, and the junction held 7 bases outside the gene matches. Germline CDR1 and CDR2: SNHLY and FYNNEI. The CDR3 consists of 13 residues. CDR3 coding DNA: TGTGCCAGCTGCCGCAGGACAGGGTATGGCTACACCTTC. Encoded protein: CASCRRTGYGYTF.

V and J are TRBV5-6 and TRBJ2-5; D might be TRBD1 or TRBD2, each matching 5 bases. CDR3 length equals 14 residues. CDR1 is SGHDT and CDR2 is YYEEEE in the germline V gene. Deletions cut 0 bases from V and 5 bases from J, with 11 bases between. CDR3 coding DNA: TGTGCCAGCAGCTTGGGTCCGGGACGGGAGACCCAGTACTTC. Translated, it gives CASSLGPGRETQYF.

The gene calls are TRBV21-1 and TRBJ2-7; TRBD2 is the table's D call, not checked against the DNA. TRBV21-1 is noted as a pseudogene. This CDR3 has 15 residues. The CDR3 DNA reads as TGTGCCACCCTACAGCGGGAGGCACACTCCTACGAGCAGTACTTC. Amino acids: CATLQREAHSYEQYF.

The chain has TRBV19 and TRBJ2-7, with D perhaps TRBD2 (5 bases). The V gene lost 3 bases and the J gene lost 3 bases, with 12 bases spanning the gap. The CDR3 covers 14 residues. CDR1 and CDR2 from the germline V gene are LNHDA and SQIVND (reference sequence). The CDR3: CASSMTGVSYEQYF. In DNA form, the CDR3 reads TGTGCCAGTAGTATGACCGGGGTCAGCTACGAGCAGTACTTC.